These 32 T cell receptor beta chains share one sample of origin, sequenced in a study of blood T cell repertoires in COVID-19. Some clones are missing from TCRdb's copy, which holds only in-frame ones; the method was immunoSEQ multiplex PCR. Of around 190,000 clones listed, approximately 84% are singletons. The material sequenced was PBMCs or T cells enriched from blood (not recorded which). These receptors were obtained from a woman in her twenties or thirties who had recovered from COVID-19.

The genes are TRBV6-5 and TRBJ2-3, with TRBD1 matching over 8 bases. V lost 5 bases and J lost 2; bases outside the gene matches: 3. The CDR3 extends over 14 amino acids. Germline assignment: CDR1 MNHEY and CDR2 SVGAGI. The CDR3 region is CASSRDRSTDTQYF. The CDR3 DNA is TGTGCCAGCAGTAGGGACAGGTCCACAGATACGCAGTATTTT.

The rearrangement joins TRBV5-1 to TRBJ2-1; TRBD2 agrees at 7 bases. This CDR3 comprises 13 residues. After removal of 0 bases from V and 7 bases from J, the junction contained 1 base not matched to a gene. CDR1 is SGHRS, CDR2 YFSETQ, per germline. CDR3 in amino acids: CASSLVRGNEQFF. In DNA, the CDR3 is TGCGCCAGCAGCTTGGTGCGGGGGAATGAGCAGTTCTTC.

This clone was counted a single time. The chain recombines TRBV29-1 with TRBJ1-1, with D perhaps TRBD1 (6 bases). The CDR3 runs 13 residues. CDR1 and CDR2 (germline): SQVTM, ANQGSEA. The V end was cut by 6 bases, the J end by 5 bases, with 16 bases between. CDR3 sequence: CSVAGGGQTEAFF. CDR3 coding DNA: TGCAGCGTGGCGGGAGGGGGTCAGACTGAAGCTTTCTTT.

V is TRBV18 and J is TRBJ1-5; 7 nucleotides agree with TRBD1. The CDR3 covers 15 residues. Germline CDR1 reads KGHSH; CDR2 reads LQKENI. V trimming: 2 bases; J trimming: 5 bases; junction bases outside the gene matches: 6. Here the CDR3 reads CASSPATGIDQPQHF. The CDR3 nucleotides read TGTGCCAGCTCACCAGCGACAGGGATCGATCAGCCCCAGCATTTT. Complete variable domain (other parts from reference TRBV18 and TRBJ1-5): NAGVMQNPRHLVRRRGQEARLRCSPMKGHSHVYWYRQLPEEGLKFMVYLQKENIIDESGMPKERFSAEFPKEGPSILRIQQVVRGDSAAYFCASSPATGIDQPQHFGDGTRLSIL.

This chain joins TRBV28 and TRBJ1-3, with D unresolved. The germline V and J ends were trimmed by 7 bases and 5 bases, with 15 bases remaining between them. CDR1 MDHEN and CDR2 SYDVKM come from the germline V gene. CDR3 size: 14 residues. This chain's CDR3 is CASIEGNFRNTIYF. The DNA for the CDR3 is TGTGCCAGCATCGAGGGAAATTTTAGAAACACCATATATTTT.

The CDR3 sequence: CASSPGVDLPTGELFF. CDR3 sequence (DNA): TGTGCCAGCTCACCAGGAGTTGACTTACCCACCGGGGAGCTGTTTTTT. The chain is built from TRBV18 and TRBJ2-2, with D hard to call. This CDR3 comprises 16 residues. Germline CDR1 reads KGHSH; CDR2 reads LQKENI. The V gene lost 2 bases and the J gene lost 4 bases, with 14 bases spanning the gap.

The J gene is TRBJ1-1, the V gene TRBV27; D perhaps matches TRBD1 (6 bases). The V end was cut by 6 bases, the J end by 4 bases, with 12 bases between. The length of the CDR3 is 13 residues. Looked up from germline, CDR1 is MNHEY and CDR2 is SMNVEV (reference sequence). The CDR3 DNA reads as TGTGCCAGCAGCACCAGGGGACCCACTGAAGCTTTCTTT. Encoded protein: CASSTRGPTEAFF.

In this sample, this clone turned up a few times. The chain carries TRBV11-1 and TRBJ2-5; possibly TRBD2 for D (5 bases). V was shortened by 4 bases and J by 4 bases, with 7 bases between the two germline ends. Germline CDR1 reads SGHAT; CDR2 reads FQDESV (reference sequence). The CDR3 totals 12 residues. CDR3 in DNA: TGTGCCAGCAGCTACGCGGGAGAGACCCAGTACTTC. Its translation is CASSYAGETQYF.

The rearrangement uses TRBV27 and TRBJ2-7, with TRBD2 identical over 14 bases. J was trimmed by 4 bases and V by 5 bases; bases with no gene match: 19. The CDR3 has 20 amino acids. Per the germline V gene, CDR1 is MNHEY and CDR2 is SMNVEV (reference sequence). DNA for the CDR3: TGTGCCAGCAGTACGCGGCGACAGATACGGACTAGCGGGAGGTTGTACGAGCAGTACTTC. This sequence encodes CASSTRRQIRTSGRLYEQYF.

This clone has a single count. The chain has TRBV28 and TRBJ2-7, with 7 bases matching TRBD1. Germline CDR1 is MDHEN and CDR2 is SYDVKM. The CDR3 extends over 13 amino acids. V lost 5 bases and J lost 4; bases outside the gene matches: 5. The CDR3 bases are TGTGCCAGCAGTCCGACAGGGTGGTACGAGCAGTACTTC. This sequence encodes CASSPTGWYEQYF.

This chain joins TRBV7-6 and TRBJ1-3; D unresolved. Germline CDR1 is SGHVS and CDR2 is FNYEAQ. V was trimmed by 4 bases and J by 0 bases, leaving 7 bases between them. CDR3 length equals 14 residues. CDR3 residues: CASSSQHSGNTIYF. DNA for the CDR3: TGTGCCAGCAGCTCACAGCACTCTGGAAACACCATATATTTT.

The chain is built from TRBV2 and TRBJ1-2, with 12 positions matching TRBD1. Germline V gene sequence: CDR1 SNHLY, CDR2 FYNNEI. This CDR3 has 15 residues. J lost 6 bases, V lost 6 bases, and 8 bases had no gene match. Here the CDR3 reads CASRAGDRGPDGYTF. The CDR3 nucleotides read TGTGCCAGCAGAGCAGGGGACAGGGGGCCCGATGGCTACACCTTC.

This sequence joins TRBV2 and TRBJ1-5; 8 bases align to TRBD1. Germline V gives CDR1 SNHLY, CDR2 FYNNEI. With 6 bases clipped from V and 3 bases from J, the junction kept 7 bases outside the gene matches. The CDR3 loop spans 15 amino acids. CDR3 in amino acids: CASSLRTGPNQPQHF. The CDR3 region has the DNA TGTGCCAGCAGCCTCAGGACAGGGCCCAATCAGCCCCAGCATTTT.

The chain employs TRBV7-2 and TRBJ2-3; D is unclear. The CDR3 is made up of 12 amino acids. Per germline, CDR1 SGHTA and CDR2 FQGNSA. Trimming took off 2 bases at V and 5 bases at J, with 5 bases between the two ends. The CDR3 region is CASSLRLDTQYF. The CDR3 region has the DNA TGTGCCAGCAGCTTACGGTTAGATACGCAGTATTTT.

The V call is TRBV5-1, the J call TRBJ2-7; the match to TRBD2 covers 10 bases. The CDR3 is 16 residues long. CDR1 and CDR2 from the germline V gene are SGHRS and YFSETQ. The V and J ends lost 4 bases and 3 bases, in that order; junction bases with no gene match: 10. The CDR3 protein is CASSPGGSGRFYEQYF. For the CDR3, the DNA is TGCGCCAGCAGCCCCGGGGGTAGCGGGAGGTTCTACGAGCAGTACTTC.

The chain uses TRBV28 and TRBJ1-5; D call uncertain. CDR3 size: 14 residues. Germline V gene data show CDR1 as MDHEN and CDR2 as SYDVKM. The V end was cut by 5 bases, the J end by 3 bases, with 11 bases between. The CDR3 is CASSGGLNNQPQHF. CDR3 bases: TGTGCCAGCAGTGGTGGGCTTAACAATCAGCCCCAGCATTTT.

The genes are TRBV4-2 and TRBJ1-2, with a tentative D call TRBD1 (6 bases). This CDR3 has 17 amino acids. Germline-derived CDR1 and CDR2 are LGHNA and YNFKEQ. V was cut by 1 base and J by 1 base, with 16 bases left in between. CDR3 region: CASSQGIDPQGNYGYTF. For the CDR3, the DNA is TGTGCCAGCAGCCAAGGTATTGATCCACAGGGTAACTATGGCTACACCTTC.

This clone was seen only a few times. Mismatch with germline at one junction end may stem from a read error. This chain joins TRBV12-3 or TRBV12-4 and TRBJ1-2, with D maybe TRBD1 (5 bases). There are 12 residues in the CDR3. The CDR3 nucleotides are TGTGCCAGCAGTCCGCGACAGTCCGCCTACTCCTTC. Translated, it gives CASSPRQSAYSF.

This clone was recorded a few times. V gene TRBV4-1 combines with J gene TRBJ1-1; 7 bases line up with TRBD1. The CDR3 spans 14 residues. Germline V gives CDR1 MGHRA, CDR2 YSYEKL. Trimming cost V 2 bases and J 3 bases; bases outside gene matches: 3. CDR3 coding DNA: TGCGCCAGCAGCCAAAAAACAGGGGACACTGAAGCTTTCTTT. Its translation: CASSQKTGDTEAFF.

This rearrangement joins TRBV7-9 to TRBJ2-3, with 7 bases lining up with TRBD2. Germline values: CDR1 SEHNR, CDR2 FQNEAQ (reference sequence). The CDR3 is 16 amino acids. V lost 2 bases and J lost 6; bases outside the gene matches: 11. As DNA, the CDR3 is TGTGCCAGCAGCTTACGTCCTAGCGGAGTTACGGATACGCAGTATTTT. This codes for CASSLRPSGVTDTQYF. Full variable domain (remainder filled in from reference TRBV7-9 and TRBJ2-3): DTGVSQNPRHKITKRGQNVTFRCDPISEHNRLYWYRQTLGQGPEFLTYFQNEAQLEKSRLLSDRFSAERPKGSFSTLEIQRTEQGDSAMYLCASSLRPSGVTDTQYFGPGTRLTVL.

V and J are TRBV6-2 or TRBV6-3 and TRBJ2-5; tentative D call: TRBD2 (6 bases). Trimming took 2 bases from V and 5 from J, leaving 15 bases between them. Germline V CDR1 and CDR2: MNHEY, SVGEGT. The CDR3 is 15 amino acids. Written as DNA, the CDR3 is TGTGCCAGCAGTTACAGGCGGGATGCGGGGGAGACCCAGTACTTC. Amino acids: CASSYRRDAGETQYF.

The CDR3 nucleotides read TGTGCCATCGGTCTCCGGGGGGACTACAATGAGCAGTTCTTC. This translates into CAIGLRGDYNEQFF. This chain joins TRBV28 and TRBJ2-1, with 7 nucleotides matching TRBD2. With 10 bases clipped from V and 3 bases from J, the junction kept 9 bases outside the gene matches. The CDR3 loop spans 14 amino acids. Germline V gene lookup returns CDR1 MDHEN and CDR2 SYDVKM. The whole variable domain, remainder taken from reference TRBV28 and TRBJ2-1, is DVKVTQSSRYLVKRTGEKVFLECVQDMDHENMFWYRQDPGLGLRLIYFSYDVKMKEKGDIPEGYSVSREKKERFSLILESASTNQTSMYLCAIGLRGDYNEQFFGPGTRLTVL.

This clone was seen just once. The rearrangement uses TRBV6-4 and TRBJ2-2, with 8 bases identical to TRBD1. The V gene's germline CDR1 is MRHNA and CDR2 SNTAGT. Trimming took 6 bases from V and 0 from J; bases not matched to a gene: 12. The CDR3 is made up of 18 amino acids. The CDR3 loop reads CASSPARQGFPNTGELFF. The CDR3 coding sequence is TGTGCCAGCAGCCCCGCTAGACAGGGGTTCCCGAACACCGGGGAGCTGTTTTTT.

As concerns this clone: Additional DNA sequences in this sample encode the identical CDR3. J is TRBJ1-6 and V is TRBV28; D is possibly TRBD1 (5 bases). Germline values: CDR1 MDHEN, CDR2 SYDVKM. The CDR3 consists of 14 residues. The V gene lost 2 bases and the J gene lost 5 bases, with 7 bases spanning the gap. The CDR3 coding sequence is TGTGCCAGCAGTTTACGCAGGGATAATTCACCCCTCCACTTT. It specifies CASSLRRDNSPLHF.

This clone has more than one count but fewer than ten. The rearrangement joins TRBV9 to TRBJ2-7; perhaps TRBD1 as D (6 bases). The CDR3 extends over 12 amino acids. V shed 4 bases and J shed 3 bases, with 8 bases lying between them. CDR1 and CDR2 from the germline V gene are SGDLS and YYNGEE. CDR3 in amino acids: CASSRTDYEQYF. The DNA of the CDR3 is TGTGCCAGCAGCCGGACAGACTACGAGCAGTACTTC.

The gene calls are TRBV5-3 and TRBJ1-2; 11 bases line up with TRBD1. TRBV5-3 has ORF status, its function being uncertain. V shed 4 bases and J 4 bases; nucleotides not matched to a gene: 18. The CDR3 is 19 amino acids. Here the CDR3 reads CARSLRPGQGVELPYGYTF. CDR3 in DNA: TGTGCCAGAAGCCTAAGACCGGGACAGGGGGTAGAACTCCCCTATGGCTACACCTTC.

The chain couples TRBV28 to TRBJ2-4, with 8 positions matching TRBD1. CDR3 size: 17 residues. Germline-derived CDR1 and CDR2 are MDHEN and SYDVKM. The ends lost 2 bases at V and 3 bases at J; junction bases unmatched: 9. CDR3 protein: CASSLDGRGRSKNIQYF. CDR3 nucleotides: TGTGCCAGCAGTTTAGACGGCAGGGGGCGTAGCAAAAACATTCAGTACTTC.

This chain links TRBV28 with TRBJ1-5; D unresolved. Germline V lookup: CDR1 MDHEN, CDR2 SYDVKM. Trimming shortened V by 10 bases and J by 0 bases, and 13 bases separated the two germline ends. This CDR3 is 14 amino acids long. Here the CDR3 reads CATAFEVSNQPQHF. In DNA form, the CDR3 reads TGTGCCACCGCCTTCGAGGTTAGCAATCAGCCCCAGCATTTT.

The rearrangement uses TRBV28 and TRBJ1-1, with D perhaps TRBD1 (6 bases). Germline loops: CDR1 MDHEN, CDR2 SYDVKM. V dropped 5 bases and J dropped 1 base, with 8 bases sitting between them. The CDR3 has 13 residues. The CDR3 sequence is CASSGQSNTEAFF. The CDR3 DNA reads as TGTGCCAGCAGTGGACAGTCGAACACTGAAGCTTTCTTT.

The chain is built from TRBV7-2 and TRBJ1-1; a weak D match, TRBD1 (6 bases). The germline gives CDR1 SGHTA, CDR2 FQGNSA. The CDR3 spans 15 residues. Between the trimmed V and J ends, which lost 5 bases and 4 bases, there was a span of 17 bases. CDR3 in amino acids: CASSPYRASGTEAFF. CDR3 DNA sequence: TGTGCCAGCAGCCCCTACAGGGCGTCGGGCACTGAAGCTTTCTTT.

This sequence joins TRBV5-6 and TRBJ2-1, with TRBD1 matching 7 bases. CDR3 size: 14 residues. Germline lookup yields CDR1 SGHDT and CDR2 YYEEEE. V lost 4 bases to trimming and J lost 8 bases; unmatched junction nucleotides: 9. The CDR3 coding sequence is TGTGCCAGCAGCCCCCGGGACAGTGGATATGAGCAGTTCTTC. This gives the protein CASSPRDSGYEQFF.

This chain joins TRBV19 and TRBJ2-7; TRBD1 aligns across 7 bases. CDR3 size: 13 residues. CDR1 is LNHDA, CDR2 SQIVND, per germline (reference sequence). Unmatched junction bases numbered 6, after V lost 4 bases and J lost 6 bases. The CDR3 reads CASSKDRDLEQYF. The CDR3 DNA is TGTGCCAGTAGTAAAGACAGGGATCTCGAGCAGTACTTC.